A selection of T cell receptor beta chains follows, all from one sample in a study of regulatory T cells in long-lasting Graves disease. TCRdb reprocessed the multiplex PCR reads with MiXCR, giving one entry per CDR3 protein. Found here are around 510,000 distinct CDR3 sequences, less than 25% of them singletons; the top ten hold about 8.3%. Sequenced material: peripheral blood mononuclear cells (PBMCs), taken when the disease was refractory, from a patient treated with antithyroid drugs. These receptors all stem from a female donor with Graves disease. Each CDR3 is given with its conserved first and last residue. Fields, in order: clone size, V gene, J gene, D gene, CDR3 DNA, CDR3 protein. The D gene is left open where the match is weak. Rows give clone size only sometimes, using once, few, many, or a class for an expanded clone.

.	TRBV5-5	TRBJ1-2	.	TGTGTCAGCAGCTCTGACGGAAACTATGGCTACACCTTC	CVSSSDGNYGYTF
many	TRBV20-1	TRBJ2-7	TRBD2	TGCAGTGCTAGCGGGAGGGCTTCCTACGAGCAGTACTTC	CSASGRASYEQYF
.	TRBV6-2/TRBV6-3	TRBJ1-5	.	TGTGTCAGCAGTGCCCTTTCGGCAGGGTCCAATCAGCCCCAGCATTTT	CVSSALSAGSNQPQHF
many	TRBV28	TRBJ2-2	.	TGTGCCAGCAGTTTAATGAACACCGGGGAGCTGTTTTTT	CASSLMNTGELFF
few	TRBV29-1	TRBJ2-7	TRBD1	TGCAGCGTTGGGACAGGGGATAACTACGAGCAGTACTTC	CSVGTGDNYEQYF
.	TRBV7-6	TRBJ2-1	.	TGTGCCAGCAGCGCCGGGATCTACAATGAGCAGTTCTTC	CASSAGIYNEQFF
few	TRBV10-3	TRBJ2-2	TRBD1	TGTGCCATCAGTCCGACAGGGGAGGACGGGGAGCTGTTTTTT	CAISPTGEDGELFF
.	TRBV9	TRBJ1-1	.	TGTGCCAGCAGCGTATTTGACCTGGACACTGAAGCTTTCTTT	CASSVFDLDTEAFF
few	TRBV10-3	TRBJ2-7	TRBD2	TGTGCCATTGGCGGGAGGTTGGCCGAGCAGTACTTC	CAIGGRLAEQYF
.	TRBV29-1	TRBJ1-2	.	TGCAGCGTTGATAGGGACACTAACTATGGCTACACCTTC	CSVDRDTNYGYTF
.	TRBV29-1	TRBJ2-2	TRBD2	TGCAGCGCCAGCGGGGGGACCGGGGAGCTGTTTTTT	CSASGGTGELFF
few	TRBV9	TRBJ1-1	TRBD1	TGTGCCAGCAGCCCAGAGGGACAGGGATCTGAAGCTTTCTTT	CASSPEGQGSEAFF
few	TRBV5-1	TRBJ2-5	TRBD1	TGCGCCAGCAGCTTGGCCGTGGGACAGGGGTCACAAGGGACCCAGTACTTC	CASSLAVGQGSQGTQYF
.	TRBV6-1	TRBJ2-7	TRBD2	TGTGCCAGCAGTCCCCAGCGGGGCTTTGGGGAGCAGTACTTC	CASSPQRGFGEQYF
many	TRBV20-1	TRBJ1-2	TRBD1	TGCAGTGCTAGACCACAGGGGGCAGGGTCCTATGGCTACACCTTC	CSARPQGAGSYGYTF
few	TRBV27	TRBJ2-1	TRBD2	TGTGCCAGCAGCCCCGGGACTAGCGGGAGGAATGGGGGGTCTTTCAATGAGCAGTTCTTC	CASSPGTSGRNGGSFNEQFF
.	TRBV25-1	TRBJ1-5	.	TGTGCCAGCAGTGAATCAGGGAGAGGTCAGCCCCAGCATTTT	CASSESGRGQPQHF
.	TRBV4-1	TRBJ1-1	TRBD1	TGCGCCAGCAGCCAATTACAGGGGGCGCCCACTGAAGCTTTCTTT	CASSQLQGAPTEAFF
.	TRBV3-1	TRBJ2-3	.	TGTGCCAGCAGCCAAGATGAAAGCGCTAGCACAGATACGCAGTATTTT	CASSQDESASTDTQYF
many	TRBV20-1	TRBJ2-2	.	TGCAGTGCTACAGACTGGATGTCGAACACCGGGGAGCTGTTTTTT	CSATDWMSNTGELFF
few	TRBV5-1	TRBJ2-1	.	TGCGCCAGCAGCTCCCGTTTAGATAGCTCCTACAATGAGCAGTTCTTC	CASSSRLDSSYNEQFF
few	TRBV29-1	TRBJ2-5	.	TGCAGCGTTGATGGCGCCAGGCAAGAGACCCAGTACTTC	CSVDGARQETQYF
.	TRBV20-1	TRBJ2-5	.	TGCAGTGCTCGACAGTCACAAGAGACCCAGTACTTC	CSARQSQETQYF
many	TRBV28	TRBJ2-2	.	TGTGCCAGCAGTGGCGGAACGGGCACCGGGGAGCTGTTTTTT	CASSGGTGTGELFF
many	TRBV6-9	TRBJ1-2	.	TGTGCCAGCAGTTACGGGGGCTATGGCTACACCTTC	CASSYGGYGYTF
many	TRBV20-1	TRBJ1-6	.	TGCAGTGCTGGGGCTAGCGATAATTCACCCCTCCACTTT	CSAGASDNSPLHF
few	TRBV19	TRBJ2-7	TRBD1	TGTGCCAGTAGTCCCGGACAGGAAATCTACGAGCAGTACTTC	CASSPGQEIYEQYF
many	TRBV3-1	TRBJ1-1	.	TGTGCCAGCAGCCCGAGGGGGTCAGGATTGAACACTGAAGCTTTCTTT	CASSPRGSGLNTEAFF
many	TRBV7-9	TRBJ1-1	.	TGTGCCAGCAGCGAACGACAGGTGAACACTGAAGCTTTCTTT	CASSERQVNTEAFF